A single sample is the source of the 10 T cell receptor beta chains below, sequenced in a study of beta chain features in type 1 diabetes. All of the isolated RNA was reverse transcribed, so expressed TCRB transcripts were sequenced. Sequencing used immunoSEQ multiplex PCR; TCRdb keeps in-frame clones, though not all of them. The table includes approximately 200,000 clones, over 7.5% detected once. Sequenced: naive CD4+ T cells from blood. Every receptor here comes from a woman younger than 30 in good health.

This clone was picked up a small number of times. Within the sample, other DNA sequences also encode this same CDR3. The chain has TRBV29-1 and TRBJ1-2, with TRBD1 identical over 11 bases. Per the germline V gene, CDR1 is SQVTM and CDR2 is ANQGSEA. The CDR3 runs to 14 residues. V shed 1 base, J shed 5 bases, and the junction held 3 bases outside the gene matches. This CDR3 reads CSVEGGTGGYGYTF. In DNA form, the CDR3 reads TGCAGCGTTGAAGGGGGGACAGGGGGGTATGGCTACACCTTC.

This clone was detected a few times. In DNA form, the CDR3 reads TGTGCCAGCAGCTTTCTTTACAGGAACACTGAAGCTTTCTTT. Translated, it gives CASSFLYRNTEAFF. The rearrangement links TRBV11-2 to TRBJ1-1; D gene uncertain. The CDR3 contains 14 residues. CDR1 and CDR2 (germline): SGHAT, FQNNGV. Trimming shortened V by 3 bases and J by 1 base, and 9 bases separated the two germline ends.

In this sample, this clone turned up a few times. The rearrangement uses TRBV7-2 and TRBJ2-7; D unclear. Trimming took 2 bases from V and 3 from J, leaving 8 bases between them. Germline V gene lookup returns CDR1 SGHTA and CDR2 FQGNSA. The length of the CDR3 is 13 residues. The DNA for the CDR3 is TGTGCCAGCAGCTTACGGCTAGACTACGAGCAGTACTTC. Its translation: CASSLRLDYEQYF.

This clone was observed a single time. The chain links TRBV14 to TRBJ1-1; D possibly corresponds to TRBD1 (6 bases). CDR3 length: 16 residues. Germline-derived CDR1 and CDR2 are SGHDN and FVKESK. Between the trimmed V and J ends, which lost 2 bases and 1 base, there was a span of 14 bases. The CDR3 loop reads CASSQRRGWGNTEAFF. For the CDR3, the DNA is TGTGCCAGCAGCCAACGAAGGGGGTGGGGGAACACTGAAGCTTTCTTT.

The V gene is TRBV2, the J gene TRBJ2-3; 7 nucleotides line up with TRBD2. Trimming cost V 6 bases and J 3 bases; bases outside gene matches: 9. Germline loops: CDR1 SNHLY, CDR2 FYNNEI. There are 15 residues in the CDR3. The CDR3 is CASREGLAVTDTQYF. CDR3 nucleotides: TGTGCCAGCAGAGAGGGGCTAGCGGTGACAGATACGCAGTATTTT.

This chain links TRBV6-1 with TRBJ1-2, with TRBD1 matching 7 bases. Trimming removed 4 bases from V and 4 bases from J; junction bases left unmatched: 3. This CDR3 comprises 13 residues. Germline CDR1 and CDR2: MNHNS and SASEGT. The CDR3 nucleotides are TGTGCCAGCAGTGCAGGGGGTAGCTATGGCTACACCTTC. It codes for CASSAGGSYGYTF.

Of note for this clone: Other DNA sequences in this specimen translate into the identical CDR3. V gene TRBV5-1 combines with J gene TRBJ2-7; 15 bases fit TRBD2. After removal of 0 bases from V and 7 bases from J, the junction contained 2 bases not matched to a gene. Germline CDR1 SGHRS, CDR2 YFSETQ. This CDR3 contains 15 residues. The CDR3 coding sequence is TGCGCCAGCAGCTTGGCAGGACTAGCGGGAGGGGAGCAGTACTTC. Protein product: CASSLAGLAGGEQYF.

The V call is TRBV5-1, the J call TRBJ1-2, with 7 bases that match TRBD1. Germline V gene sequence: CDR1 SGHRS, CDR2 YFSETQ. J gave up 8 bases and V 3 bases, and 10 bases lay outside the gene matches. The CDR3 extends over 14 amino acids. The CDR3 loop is CASSSGQAGEGYTF. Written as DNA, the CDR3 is TGCGCCAGCAGCTCCGGACAGGCCGGGGAGGGCTACACCTTC.

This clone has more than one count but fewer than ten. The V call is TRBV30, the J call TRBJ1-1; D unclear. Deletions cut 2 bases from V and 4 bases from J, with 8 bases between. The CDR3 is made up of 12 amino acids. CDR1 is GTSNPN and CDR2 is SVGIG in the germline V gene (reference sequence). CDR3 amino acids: CAWSPRSTEAFF. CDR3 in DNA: TGTGCCTGGAGTCCCCGGTCCACTGAAGCTTTCTTT.

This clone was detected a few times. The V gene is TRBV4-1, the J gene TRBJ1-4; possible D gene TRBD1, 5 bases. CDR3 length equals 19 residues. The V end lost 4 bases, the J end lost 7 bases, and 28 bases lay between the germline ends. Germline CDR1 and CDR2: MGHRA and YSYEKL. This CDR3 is CASSPQYRPGAGGVEKLFF. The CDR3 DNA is TGCGCCAGCAGCCCCCAGTACAGGCCGGGAGCCGGGGGGGTTGAAAAACTGTTTTTT.